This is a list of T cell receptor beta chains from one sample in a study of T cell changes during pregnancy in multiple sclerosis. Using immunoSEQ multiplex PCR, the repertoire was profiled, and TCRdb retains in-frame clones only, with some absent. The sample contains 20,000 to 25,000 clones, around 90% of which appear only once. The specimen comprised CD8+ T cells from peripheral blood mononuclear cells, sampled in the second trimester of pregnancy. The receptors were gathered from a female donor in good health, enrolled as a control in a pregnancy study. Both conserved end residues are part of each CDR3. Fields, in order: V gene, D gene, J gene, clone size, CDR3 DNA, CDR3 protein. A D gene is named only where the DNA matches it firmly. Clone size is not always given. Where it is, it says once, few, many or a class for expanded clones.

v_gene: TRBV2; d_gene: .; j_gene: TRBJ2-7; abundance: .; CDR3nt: TGTGCCAGCGACCCCGGGACAAAGACCTACGAGCAGTACTTC; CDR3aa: CASDPGTKTYEQYF
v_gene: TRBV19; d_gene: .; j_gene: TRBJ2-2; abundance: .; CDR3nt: TGTGCCAGTAGTATATTTTCGGGGGACACCGGGGAGCTGTTTTTT; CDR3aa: CASSIFSGDTGELFF
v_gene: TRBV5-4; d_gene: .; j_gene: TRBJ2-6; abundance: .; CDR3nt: TGTGCCAGCAGCTTGGGGACAAGCGACTCTGGGGCCAACGTCCTGACTTTC; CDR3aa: CASSLGTSDSGANVLTF
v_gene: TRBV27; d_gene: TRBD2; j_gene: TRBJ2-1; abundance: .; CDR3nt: TGTGCCAGCAGTTCTCAGGGACTAGCGGCTAGCTCCTACAATGAGCAGTTCTTC; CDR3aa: CASSSQGLAASSYNEQFF
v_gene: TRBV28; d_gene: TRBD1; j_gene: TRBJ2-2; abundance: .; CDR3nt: TGTGCCAGCACCCTGGGACAGGGTAGGAACACCGGGGAGCTGTTTTTT; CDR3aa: CASTLGQGRNTGELFF
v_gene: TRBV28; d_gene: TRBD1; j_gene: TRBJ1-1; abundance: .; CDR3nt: TGTGCCAGCAGTACTAACAGGGGGCGCACTGAAGCTTTCTTT; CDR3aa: CASSTNRGRTEAFF
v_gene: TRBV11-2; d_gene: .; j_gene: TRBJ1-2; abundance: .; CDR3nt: TGTGCCAGCAGCTCTACCGGGACACCTTATGGCTACACCTTC; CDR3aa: CASSSTGTPYGYTF
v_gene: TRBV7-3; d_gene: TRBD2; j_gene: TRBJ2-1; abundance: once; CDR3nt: TGTGCCAGCAGCCAACTAGCGTTGTTAAACAATGAGCAGTTCTTC; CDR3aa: CASSQLALLNNEQFF
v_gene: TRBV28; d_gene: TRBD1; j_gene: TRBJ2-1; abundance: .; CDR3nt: TGTGCCAGCAGTACCTTTCTGGGGACAGGGGACAATCTAAAGCAGTTCTTC; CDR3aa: CASSTFLGTGDNLKQFF
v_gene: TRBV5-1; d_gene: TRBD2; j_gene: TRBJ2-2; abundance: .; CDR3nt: TGCGCCAGCAGCTTGCTACTAGCGGCCGGGGAGCTGTTTTTT; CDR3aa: CASSLLLAAGELFF
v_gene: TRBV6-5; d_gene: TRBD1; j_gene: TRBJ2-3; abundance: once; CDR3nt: TGTGCCTCCTACACAGGGGGGTCTGGGACAGATACGCAGTATTTT; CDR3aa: CASYTGGSGTDTQYF
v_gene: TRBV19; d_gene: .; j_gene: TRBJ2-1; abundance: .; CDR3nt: TGTGCCAGTAGTGAATACTATTCATCCTACAATGAGCAGTTCTTC; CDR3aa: CASSEYYSSYNEQFF
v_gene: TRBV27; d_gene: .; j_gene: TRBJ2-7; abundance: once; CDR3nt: TGTGCCAGCAACTCAGGGGGGACAGAGTCCTACGAGCAGTACTTC; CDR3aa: CASNSGGTESYEQYF
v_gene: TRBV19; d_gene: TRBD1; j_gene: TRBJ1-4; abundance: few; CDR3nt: TGTGCCAGTAGTATGGATACCGGGACAGGGGATGAAAAACTGTTTTTT; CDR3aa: CASSMDTGTGDEKLFF
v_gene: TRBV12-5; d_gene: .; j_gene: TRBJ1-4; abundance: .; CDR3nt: TGTGCTAGTGGTTTGGGACAGCCGAATGAAAAACTGTTTTTT; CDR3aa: CASGLGQPNEKLFF
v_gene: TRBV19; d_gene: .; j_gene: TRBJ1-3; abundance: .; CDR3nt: TGTGCCAGTACTTCCGCGCTGTCTGGAAACACCATATATTTT; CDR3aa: CASTSALSGNTIYF
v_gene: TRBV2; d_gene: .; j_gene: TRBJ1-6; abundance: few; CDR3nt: TGTGCCAGCAGTGAGTCTCAGGGTTCTGTTTCACCCCTCCACTTT; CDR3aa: CASSESQGSVSPLHF
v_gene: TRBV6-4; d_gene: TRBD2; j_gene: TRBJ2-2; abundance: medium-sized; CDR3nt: TGTGCCAGCAGTGGGACTAGCACCGGGGAGCTGTTTTTT; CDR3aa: CASSGTSTGELFF
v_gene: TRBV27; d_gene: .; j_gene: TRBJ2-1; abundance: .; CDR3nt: TGTGCCAGCAGTTTCCAGATCTCCTACAATGAGCAGTTCTTC; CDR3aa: CASSFQISYNEQFF
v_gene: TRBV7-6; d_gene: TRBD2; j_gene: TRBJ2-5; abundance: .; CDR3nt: TGTGCCAGCAGCTTGAGCGGGAGCGGGGAGACCCAGTACTTC; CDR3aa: CASSLSGSGETQYF
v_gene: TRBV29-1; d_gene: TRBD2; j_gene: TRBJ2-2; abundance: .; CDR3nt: TGCAGCGTTGTTAGCGGGGGGCCGAACACCGGGGAGCTGTTTTTT; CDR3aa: CSVVSGGPNTGELFF
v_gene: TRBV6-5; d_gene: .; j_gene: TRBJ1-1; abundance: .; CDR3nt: TGTGCCAGCAGTTACTCGGAGGGAAGCACTGAAGCTTTCTTT; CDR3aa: CASSYSEGSTEAFF
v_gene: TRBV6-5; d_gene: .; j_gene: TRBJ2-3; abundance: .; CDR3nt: TGTGCCAGCAGTTACGGGACATCGGCAGATACGCAGTATTTT; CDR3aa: CASSYGTSADTQYF
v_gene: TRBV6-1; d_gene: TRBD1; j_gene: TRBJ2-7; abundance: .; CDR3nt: TGTGCCAGCACTACCGGGACAGATTCCTACGAGCAGTACTTC; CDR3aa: CASTTGTDSYEQYF
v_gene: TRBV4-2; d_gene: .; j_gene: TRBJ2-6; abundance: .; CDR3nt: TGTGCCAGCAGCCAAGACTCGAGCTCTGGGGCCAACGTCCTGACTTTC; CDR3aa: CASSQDSSSGANVLTF
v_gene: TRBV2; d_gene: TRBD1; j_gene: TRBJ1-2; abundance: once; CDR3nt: TGTGCCAGCAGTGAACGGACAGGGAGTCACCAAATCTATGGCTACACCTTC; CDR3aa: CASSERTGSHQIYGYTF
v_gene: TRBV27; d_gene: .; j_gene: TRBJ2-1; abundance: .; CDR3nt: TGTGCCAGCAGCTTCGGTCTAGAGGGTTACAATGAGCAGTTCTTC; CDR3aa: CASSFGLEGYNEQFF
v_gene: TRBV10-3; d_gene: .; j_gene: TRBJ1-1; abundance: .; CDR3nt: TGTGCCATCAGTCCGGGTAACACTGAAGCTTTCTTT; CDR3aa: CAISPGNTEAFF
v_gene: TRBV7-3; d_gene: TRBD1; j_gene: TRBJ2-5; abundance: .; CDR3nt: TGTGCCAGCAGCTTAGGGACAGGGGGCCGGGAGACCCAGTACTTC; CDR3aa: CASSLGTGGRETQYF
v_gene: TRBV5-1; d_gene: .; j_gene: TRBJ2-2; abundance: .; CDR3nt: TGCGCCAGCAGCCTCACACACGCTAACACCGGGGAGCTGTTTTTT; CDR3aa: CASSLTHANTGELFF
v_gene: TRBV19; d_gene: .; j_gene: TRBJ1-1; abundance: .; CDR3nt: TGTGCCAGTAGTATAGGTGGTAGACACCTGAACACTGAAGCTTTCTTT; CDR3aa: CASSIGGRHLNTEAFF
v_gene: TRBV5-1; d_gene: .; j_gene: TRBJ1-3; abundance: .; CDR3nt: TGCGCCAGCAGCTTGAGGGGGACAACCACCTCTGGAAACACCATATATTTT; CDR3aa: CASSLRGTTTSGNTIYF
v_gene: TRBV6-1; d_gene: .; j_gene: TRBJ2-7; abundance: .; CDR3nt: TGTGCCAGCAGTGAAGTAGATGGAGCAGGGCGAAGCTACGAGCAGTACTTC; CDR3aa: CASSEVDGAGRSYEQYF
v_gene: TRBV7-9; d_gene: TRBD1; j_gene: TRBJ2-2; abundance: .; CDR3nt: TGTGCCAGCAGCTTAACTGGACAGGACCTCGGGGAGCTGTTTTTT; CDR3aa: CASSLTGQDLGELFF
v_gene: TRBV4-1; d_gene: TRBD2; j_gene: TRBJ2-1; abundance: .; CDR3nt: TGCGCCAGCAGCCAAGTAGCGGGGACCTACAATGAGCAGTTCTTC; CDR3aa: CASSQVAGTYNEQFF
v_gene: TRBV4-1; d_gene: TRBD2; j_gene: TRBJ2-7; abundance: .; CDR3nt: TGCGCCAGCAGCCAAGATCGGGGAGGGATCTACGAGCAGTACTTC; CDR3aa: CASSQDRGGIYEQYF
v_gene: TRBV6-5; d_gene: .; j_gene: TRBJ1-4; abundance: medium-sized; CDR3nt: TGTGCCAGCAGTTATGAGGGGGCAACTAATGAAAAACTGTTTTTT; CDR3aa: CASSYEGATNEKLFF
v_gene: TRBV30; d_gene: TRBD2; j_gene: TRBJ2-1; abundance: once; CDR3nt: TGTGCCTGGAGTGCCGAGCGGGGCTACAATGAGCAGTTCTTC; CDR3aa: CAWSAERGYNEQFF
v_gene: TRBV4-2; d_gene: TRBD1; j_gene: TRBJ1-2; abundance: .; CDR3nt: TGTGCCAGCAGCCAACCGGACAGGGGTTATGGCTACACCTTC; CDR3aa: CASSQPDRGYGYTF
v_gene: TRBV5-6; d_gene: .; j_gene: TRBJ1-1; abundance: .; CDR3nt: TGTGCCAGCAGCTTGGCCTCGAGGGCTGAAGCTTTCTTT; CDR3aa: CASSLASRAEAFF
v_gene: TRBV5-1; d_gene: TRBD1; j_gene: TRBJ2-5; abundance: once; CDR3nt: TGCGCCAGCAGCATAGGGACAGGGAATTTTGAGACCCAGTACTTC; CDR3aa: CASSIGTGNFETQYF
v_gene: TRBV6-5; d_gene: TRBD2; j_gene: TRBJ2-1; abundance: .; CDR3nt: TGTGCCAGCAGTCAGGTACTAGCGGCCAATGAGCAGTTCTTC; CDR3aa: CASSQVLAANEQFF
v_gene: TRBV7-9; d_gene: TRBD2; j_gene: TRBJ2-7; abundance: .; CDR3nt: TGTGCCAGCAGCTCGGTCACCGGGACTAGCAGCTACGAGCAGTACTTC; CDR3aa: CASSSVTGTSSYEQYF
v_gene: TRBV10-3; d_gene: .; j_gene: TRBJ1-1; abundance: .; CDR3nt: TGTGCCATCAGTGATTCAGGTGAAGCTTTCTTT; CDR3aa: CAISDSGEAFF